Here is one TCR beta chain with its context. The antigen remains unidentified. TCRdb redid the calling of the 5' RACE reads with MiXCR, one entry per CDR3 protein. The table shows approximately 120,000 distinct CDR3 sequences, with more than 7.5% occurring only once. This specimen comes from a study of T cells after yellow fever vaccination. Study observations and caveats: Contamination by abundant bulk-population clonotypes could be present in FACS-sorted repertoires.

Specimen: CD8+ T cells sorted from PBMCs, collected on the day of the yellow fever booster vaccination. This TCR was recovered from a man aged 18 to 30 who received the YFV17D yellow fever vaccine.

The CDR3 sequence: CASSYEGTNTGELFF. In DNA form, the CDR3 reads TGTGCCAGCAGTTACGAGGGGACTAACACCGGGGAGCTGTTTTTT. This chain links TRBV6-2 or TRBV6-3 with TRBJ2-2; the D gene is possibly TRBD2 (6 bases). Trimming left V 2 bases short and J 2 bases short, with 9 bases between. The CDR3 runs to 15 residues. Germline-derived CDR1 and CDR2 are MNHEY and SVGEGT.